These 22 T cell receptor beta chains originate from one sample sequenced in a study of shared clonotypes between healthy human individuals. Here immunoSEQ multiplex PCR was the method, and the copy in TCRdb shows in-frame clones only, minus some. The profile covers roughly 2.5 million clones, with 85% to 95% appearing a single time and about 0.13% taken by the ten largest. The sample comprised naive CD4+ T cells sorted from blood. Regarding subset: CD45RA+ positively selected. The receptors were gathered from a man aged 18 to 35 in good health.

Points on this clone: This CDR3 is also generated by other DNA sequences in the sample. This rearrangement joins TRBV7-3 to TRBJ2-1, with 9 bases aligning to TRBD2. V was pared by 5 bases and J by 3 bases, with 5 bases of the junction left unmatched. The germline V gene has CDR1 SGHTA and CDR2 FQGTGA. The CDR3 loop spans 15 amino acids. CDR3 nucleotide sequence: TGTGCCAGCAGCCCGGGACTAGCTGTCTACAATGAGCAGTTCTTC. Translating gives CASSPGLAVYNEQFF.

The CDR3 sequence: CAISELTLPGNTIYF. The CDR3 DNA follows: TGTGCCATCAGTGAGCTGACACTTCCTGGAAACACCATATATTTT. V usage is TRBV10-3 and J usage is TRBJ1-3; D unresolved. The germline CDR1 and CDR2 sequences are ENHRY and SYGVKD. This CDR3 region has 15 residues. Trimming pared 2 bases from V and 2 bases from J, leaving 10 bases between.

This clone was counted once. The rearrangement links TRBV19 to TRBJ1-1, with D hard to call. V gave up 5 bases and J gave up 1 base, with 14 bases separating them. The CDR3 loop spans 15 amino acids. From germline, CDR1 is LNHDA and CDR2 SQIVND (reference sequence). The CDR3 here is CASSSLERANTEAFF. DNA of the CDR3: TGTGCCAGTAGTTCACTCGAGCGGGCGAACACTGAAGCTTTCTTT.

The chain has TRBV7-2 and TRBJ1-1; D gene ambiguous. Trimming removed 6 bases at V and 1 base at J, with 15 bases between. This CDR3 is 15 amino acids long. Germline V lookup: CDR1 SGHTA, CDR2 FQGNSA. The CDR3 region is CASRFVPEGNTEAFF. The DNA of the CDR3 is TGTGCCAGCAGGTTTGTCCCGGAAGGGAACACTGAAGCTTTCTTT.

The J gene is TRBJ2-5, the V gene TRBV5-6; D possibly corresponds to TRBD2 (6 bases). The V end lost 4 bases, the J end lost 2 bases, and 21 bases lay between the germline ends. The CDR3 covers 17 residues. The V gene's germline CDR1 is SGHDT and CDR2 YYEEEE. In DNA, the CDR3 is TGTGCCAGCAGCCTACTCTGGGCTAGCGACCAACAAGAGACCCAGTACTTC. Its translation is CASSLLWASDQQETQYF.

As regards this clone: This specimen includes other DNA sequences encoding the same CDR3. The rearrangement uses TRBV5-1 and TRBJ2-3; weak D call: TRBD1 (5 bases). CDR3 length: 14 residues. Trimming took off 2 bases at V and 0 bases at J, with 7 bases between the two ends. CDR1 is SGHRS and CDR2 is YFSETQ in the germline V gene. The DNA for the CDR3 is TGCGCCAGCAGCTTAGGGGATAGCACAGATACGCAGTATTTT. Protein product: CASSLGDSTDTQYF.

The chain links TRBV6-1 to TRBJ2-1; perhaps TRBD1 as D (6 bases). The V end was cut by 6 bases, the J end by 5 bases, with 14 bases between. This CDR3 is 14 amino acids long. Looked up from germline, CDR1 is MNHNS and CDR2 is SASEGT. The CDR3 DNA follows: TGTGCCAGCAGACGGCAGGGGCTTGACAATGAGCAGTTCTTC. Protein product: CASRRQGLDNEQFF.

This sequence joins TRBV5-4 and TRBJ1-1, with D hard to call. Trimming left V 4 bases short and J 0 bases short, with 13 bases between. Per germline, CDR1 SGHNT and CDR2 YYREEE (reference sequence). The CDR3 consists of 15 residues. CDR3 sequence (DNA): TGTGCCAGCAGCCCCGGAGGGCACATGAACACTGAAGCTTTCTTT. Protein sequence: CASSPGGHMNTEAFF.

Worth noting for this clone: A read error may produce the germline difference seen at one junction end. The V and J genes are TRBV20-1 and TRBJ2-7; no firm D call. Germline values: CDR1 DFQATT, CDR2 SNEGSKA (reference sequence). The CDR3 loop spans 8 amino acids. The CDR3, as DNA: TGCAGTGCTAGAGATGAAGTCTTC. This sequence encodes CSARDEVF.

CDR3 bases: TGTGCCAGCACACAATTACAGGAATACAATGAGCAGTTCTTC. Translated, it gives CASTQLQEYNEQFF. J is TRBJ2-1 and V is TRBV18; tentatively, D is TRBD1 (5 bases). This CDR3 contains 14 residues. Trimming removed 8 bases from V and 4 bases from J, with 15 bases in between. Looked up from germline, CDR1 is KGHSH and CDR2 is LQKENI.

The chain combines TRBV10-3 with TRBJ2-5; 9 bases are shared with TRBD2. Germline CDR1 and CDR2: ENHRY and SYGVKD. Germline trimming cut 5 bases from V and 5 bases from J; bases unmatched to any gene: 9. The CDR3 is 15 residues long. This CDR3 is CAISSGGTFGETQYF. The CDR3 nucleotides are TGTGCCATCAGTAGCGGGGGGACTTTCGGGGAGACCCAGTACTTC.

The rearrangement joins TRBV6-1 to TRBJ2-7, with no clear D. The CDR3 contains 12 residues. Germline CDR1 MNHNS, CDR2 SASEGT. V lost 2 bases to trimming and J lost 4 bases, with 6 bases between them. CDR3: CASSERNYEQYF. As DNA, the CDR3 is TGTGCCAGCAGTGAAAGGAATTACGAGCAGTACTTC.

This rearrangement joins TRBV7-2 to TRBJ2-7; 7 nucleotides line up with TRBD2. This CDR3 is built from 15 residues. Trimming took 2 bases from V and 0 from J; bases not matched to a gene: 4. The germline V gene encodes CDR1 SGHTA and CDR2 FQGNSA. The CDR3 reads CASSLMGTTSYEQYF. The DNA of the CDR3 is TGTGCCAGCAGCTTAATGGGGACTACCTCCTACGAGCAGTACTTC.

This clone was detected once. The CDR3 region is CASTTTWNRGMAEQYF. In DNA, the CDR3 is TGTGCCAGTACGACGACTTGGAACAGGGGGATGGCCGAGCAGTACTTC. V gene TRBV19 combines with J gene TRBJ2-7, with 8 nucleotides matching TRBD1. CDR1 and CDR2 from the germline V gene are LNHDA and SQIVND (reference sequence). This CDR3 has 16 residues. After removal of 7 bases from V and 6 bases from J, the junction contained 17 bases not matched to a gene. The variable domain in full, completed from reference TRBV19 and TRBJ2-7, reads DGGITQSPKYLFRKEGQNVTLSCEQNLNHDAMYWYRQDPGQGLRLIYYSQIVNDFQKGDIAEGYSVSREKKESFPLTVTSAQKNPTAFYLCASTTTWNRGMAEQYFGPGTRLTVT.

The rearrangement uses TRBV6-5 and TRBJ2-7; unclear D gene. There are 11 residues in the CDR3. The V end was cut by 8 bases, the J end by 7 bases, with 12 bases between. Germline CDR1 is MNHEY and CDR2 is SVGAGI. CDR3 sequence (DNA): TGTGCCAGCCAGTACAAGGGTGAGCAGTACTTC. Its translation is CASQYKGEQYF.

The chain recombines TRBV5-6 with TRBJ1-2; 8 bases are shared with TRBD1. This CDR3 is built from 14 residues. Germline V gene data show CDR1 as SGHDT and CDR2 as YYEEEE. V lost 4 bases and J lost 2; bases outside the gene matches: 4. DNA for the CDR3: TGTGCCAGCAGCGGATGGGACAGGAACTATGGCTACACCTTC. As protein: CASSGWDRNYGYTF.

The V gene is TRBV2, the J gene TRBJ1-5; perhaps TRBD1 as D (5 bases). CDR3 length equals 13 residues. The ends were cut back, 6 bases at V and 4 bases at J, with 10 bases in the middle. CDR1 is SNHLY, CDR2 FYNNEI, per germline. In DNA, the CDR3 is TGTGCCAGCAGGGGGGTCGGGAATCAGCCCCAGCATTTT. As protein: CASRGVGNQPQHF.

J is TRBJ1-2 and V is TRBV7-9; no clear D. The CDR3 has 13 residues. The V end lost 5 bases, the J end lost 5 bases, and 12 bases lay between the germline ends. CDR1 is SEHNR, CDR2 FQNEAQ, per germline (reference sequence). The CDR3 here is CASSREVDYGYTF. CDR3 DNA sequence: TGTGCCAGCAGCCGCGAAGTCGATTATGGCTACACCTTC.

V is TRBV28 and J is TRBJ1-2; 7 nucleotides align to TRBD1. The germline V gene has CDR1 MDHEN and CDR2 SYDVKM. The CDR3 totals 13 residues. Trimming removed 0 bases from V and 11 bases from J; junction bases left unmatched: 6. The CDR3: CASSLWETGVYTF. The CDR3 nucleotides are TGTGCCAGCAGTTTATGGGAAACAGGGGTGTACACCTTC.

A single count supports this clone. The chain recombines TRBV5-6 with TRBJ2-3; D gene unclear. Looked up from germline, CDR1 is SGHDT and CDR2 is YYEEEE. V was trimmed by 2 bases and J by 4 bases, leaving 8 bases between them. This CDR3 region has 13 residues. CDR3 protein: CASSFSSADTQYF. The CDR3 nucleotides read TGTGCCAGCAGCTTCTCCAGCGCAGATACGCAGTATTTT.

The chain employs TRBV5-8 and TRBJ2-7; D gene unclear. V shed 2 bases and J shed 4 bases, with 13 bases lying between them. CDR1 is SGHTS and CDR2 is YDEGEE in the germline V gene. The CDR3 covers 14 residues. Here the CDR3 reads CASSFPPVQYEQYF. CDR3 coding DNA: TGTGCCAGCAGCTTTCCGCCAGTCCAATACGAGCAGTACTTC.

The genes are TRBV7-2 and TRBJ2-5, with D tentatively TRBD2 (5 bases). Germline V CDR1 and CDR2: SGHTA, FQGNSA. This CDR3 contains 14 residues. V was cut by 4 bases and J by 2 bases, with 11 bases left in between. The DNA of the CDR3 is TGTGCCAGCAGCTACGGGATCAGACAAGAGACCCAGTACTTC. This encodes CASSYGIRQETQYF.